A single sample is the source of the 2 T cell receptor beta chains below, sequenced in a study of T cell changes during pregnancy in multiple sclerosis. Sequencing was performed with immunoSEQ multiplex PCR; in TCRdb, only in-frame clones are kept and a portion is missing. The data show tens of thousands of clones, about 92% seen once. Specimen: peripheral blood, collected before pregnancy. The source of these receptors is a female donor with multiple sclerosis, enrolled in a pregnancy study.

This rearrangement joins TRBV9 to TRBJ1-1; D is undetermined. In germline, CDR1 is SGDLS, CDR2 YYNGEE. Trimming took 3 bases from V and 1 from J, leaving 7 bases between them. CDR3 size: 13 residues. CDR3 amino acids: CASSASSNTEAFF. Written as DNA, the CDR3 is TGTGCCAGCAGCGCCTCCTCGAACACTGAAGCTTTCTTT.

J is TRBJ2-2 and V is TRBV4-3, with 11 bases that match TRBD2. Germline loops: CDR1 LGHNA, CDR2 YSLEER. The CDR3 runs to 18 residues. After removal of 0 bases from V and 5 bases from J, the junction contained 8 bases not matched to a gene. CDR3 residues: CASSQDRLAGLFTGELFF. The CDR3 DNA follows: TGCGCCAGCAGCCAAGATCGACTAGCGGGATTATTTACCGGGGAGCTGTTTTTT.